The 28 T cell receptor beta chains presented below share a single source sample, sequenced in a study of T cell responses to AZD1222 COVID-19 vaccine. The table came from immunoSEQ multiplex PCR; TCRdb's copy has only in-frame clones and leaves some out. This table has 70,000 to 90,000 clones, approximately 88% appearing once. Material: peripheral blood, obtained on day 0 of AZD1222 vaccination. The receptors here all came from an adult in good health.

The V and J genes are TRBV2 and TRBJ2-1; D is perhaps TRBD1 (5 bases). The CDR3 extends over 14 amino acids. Germline V lookup: CDR1 SNHLY, CDR2 FYNNEI. V lost 7 bases to trimming and J lost 8 bases, with 18 bases between them. The CDR3 loop reads CASTLDQGGDEQFF. The CDR3 DNA reads TGTGCCAGCACCCTGGACCAGGGTGGCGATGAGCAGTTCTTC.

V and J are TRBV7-9 and TRBJ1-4, with TRBD1 matching over 7 bases. The CDR3 totals 15 residues. V was pared by 3 bases and J by 6 bases, with 7 bases of the junction left unmatched. Looked up from germline, CDR1 is SEHNR and CDR2 is FQNEAQ (reference sequence). CDR3 protein: CASSFLQGRDEKLFF. Written as DNA, the CDR3 is TGTGCCAGCAGCTTTCTACAGGGGAGGGATGAAAAACTGTTTTTT. Variable domain in full (rest from reference TRBV7-9 and TRBJ1-4): DTGVSQNPRHKITKRGQNVTFRCDPISEHNRLYWYRQTLGQGPEFLTYFQNEAQLEKSRLLSDRFSAERPKGSFSTLEIQRTEQGDSAMYLCASSFLQGRDEKLFFGSGTQLSVL.

V and J are TRBV20-1 and TRBJ2-1, with D hard to call. CDR1 is DFQATT, CDR2 SNEGSKA, per germline (reference sequence). This CDR3 has 11 residues. V gave up 3 bases and J gave up 3 bases, with 3 bases separating them. CDR3 DNA: TGCAGTGCTAGTGGCTACAATGAGCAGTTCTTC. Translation gives CSASGYNEQFF.

The CDR3 sequence is CATRVGVTGELFF. As DNA, the CDR3 is TGTGCCACTAGGGTAGGGGTTACCGGGGAGCTGTTTTTT. The rearrangement uses TRBV19 and TRBJ2-2, with D perhaps TRBD1 (5 bases). Germline-derived CDR1 and CDR2 are LNHDA and SQIVND (reference sequence). Deletions cut 10 bases from V and 5 bases from J, with 14 bases between. The CDR3 is made up of 13 amino acids.

This chain connects TRBV20-1 to TRBJ2-7, with D perhaps matching TRBD1 or TRBD2 (7 bases each). The CDR3 has 11 residues. V gave up 5 bases and J gave up 6 bases, with 11 bases separating them. Germline lookup yields CDR1 DFQATT and CDR2 SNEGSKA (reference sequence). CDR3 bases: TGCAGTGCTGCCAGGGGGGGCGAGCAGTACTTC. Its translation: CSAARGGEQYF.

The chain uses TRBV10-3 and TRBJ1-1; D is uncertain. Germline V gives CDR1 ENHRY, CDR2 SYGVKD. Trimming took off 0 bases at V and 2 bases at J, with 7 bases between the two ends. This CDR3 spans 14 amino acids. Written as DNA, the CDR3 is TGTGCCATCAGTGAGTCTCAGACTAACACTGAAGCTTTCTTT. Its protein product is CAISESQTNTEAFF.

V is TRBV2 and J is TRBJ1-6; D is ambiguous. Germline V lookup: CDR1 SNHLY, CDR2 FYNNEI. The CDR3 length is 15 residues. The V gene lost 2 bases and the J gene lost 2 bases, with 7 bases spanning the gap. The CDR3 DNA reads TGTGCCAGCAGTGAATGGGGAGCCTATAATTCACCCCTCCACTTT. This codes for CASSEWGAYNSPLHF.

This rearrangement joins TRBV9 to TRBJ2-2; TRBD2 aligns across 8 bases. Losses at the gene ends were 0 bases for V and 1 base for J; bases not matched to a gene: 2. The CDR3 length is 16 residues. Germline V gives CDR1 SGDLS, CDR2 YYNGEE. CDR3 nucleotide sequence: TGTGCCAGCAGCGTAGGGGGACTAGGGAACACCGGGGAGCTGTTTTTT. It codes for CASSVGGLGNTGELFF.

V usage is TRBV27 and J usage is TRBJ2-5; 8 bases are shared with TRBD2. Germline values: CDR1 MNHEY, CDR2 SMNVEV (reference sequence). This CDR3 contains 13 residues. V lost 5 bases and J lost 5; bases outside the gene matches: 4. The CDR3 region has the DNA TGTGCCAGCAGTCAGCGGGAGTCGGAGACCCAGTACTTC. Protein sequence: CASSQRESETQYF.

This rearrangement joins TRBV11-2 to TRBJ2-7; D may be TRBD1 (5 bases). The CDR3 has 15 residues. V lost 1 base, J lost 4 bases, and 14 bases lay in between. Per the germline V gene, CDR1 is SGHAT and CDR2 is FQNNGV. This CDR3 is CASSLVAGPWYEQYF. CDR3 in DNA: TGTGCCAGCAGCTTAGTGGCAGGGCCCTGGTACGAGCAGTACTTC.

The chain is built from TRBV6-5 and TRBJ1-3, with D possibly matching TRBD1 (5 bases). Germline V gene data show CDR1 as MNHEY and CDR2 as SVGAGI. CDR3 size: 16 residues. V was pared by 2 bases and J by 4 bases, with 15 bases between. CDR3 in amino acids: CASSYGRGAVGNTIYF. The CDR3 region has the DNA TGTGCCAGCAGTTACGGGCGTGGGGCCGTGGGAAACACCATATATTTT.

In its sample, this clone was seen once. The chain carries TRBV5-1 and TRBJ2-2; D is possibly TRBD2 (6 bases). This CDR3 region has 15 residues. Germline V CDR1 and CDR2: SGHRS, YFSETQ. V was shortened by 5 bases and J by 2 bases, with 13 bases between the two germline ends. The chain's CDR3 is CASSPGLQNTGELFF. The CDR3 bases are TGCGCCAGCAGTCCGGGACTCCAAAACACCGGGGAGCTGTTTTTT. Using reference TRBV5-1 and TRBJ2-2 for the parts outside the CDR3, the full variable domain is KAGVTQTPRYLIKTRGQQVTLSCSPISGHRSVSWYQQTPGQGLQFLFEYFSETQRNKGNFPGRFSGRQFSNSRSEMNVSTLELGDSALYLCASSPGLQNTGELFFGEGSRLTVL.

The gene calls are TRBV6-2 or TRBV6-3 and TRBJ1-1; D uncertain. From germline, CDR1 is MNHEY and CDR2 SVGEGT. This CDR3 comprises 13 residues. The V gene lost 2 bases and the J gene lost 5 bases, with 9 bases spanning the gap. CDR3 DNA: TGTGCCAGCAGTTACAAAGCGGAGACTGAAGCTTTCTTT. Translation: CASSYKAETEAFF.

The gene calls are TRBV30 and TRBJ1-6; 7 bases line up with TRBD1. Germline CDR1 GTSNPN, CDR2 SVGIG (reference sequence). The CDR3 has 15 amino acids. Unmatched junction bases numbered 6, after V lost 3 bases and J lost 4 bases. As DNA, the CDR3 is TGTGCCTGGAGCGCGACAGGGTTATATAATTCACCCCTCCACTTT. Encoded protein: CAWSATGLYNSPLHF.

The rearrangement links TRBV18 to TRBJ1-3; D ambiguous. Germline V gene sequence: CDR1 KGHSH, CDR2 LQKENI. The V end was cut by 4 bases, the J end by 2 bases, with 9 bases between. The CDR3 spans 14 residues. CDR3 loop: CASSLGLAGNTIYF. The CDR3 DNA reads as TGTGCCAGCTCACTGGGGTTAGCTGGAAACACCATATATTTT. Together with reference TRBV18 and TRBJ1-3, the CDR3 gives the full variable domain: NAGVMQNPRHLVRRRGQEARLRCSPMKGHSHVYWYRQLPEEGLKFMVYLQKENIIDESGMPKERFSAEFPKEGPSILRIQQVVRGDSAAYFCASSLGLAGNTIYFGEGSWLTVV.

This clone was seen more than once but under ten times. The rearrangement joins TRBV11-2 to TRBJ1-1, with unresolved D. The germline gives CDR1 SGHAT, CDR2 FQNNGV. There are 12 residues in the CDR3. The germline V and J ends were trimmed by 3 bases and 6 bases, with 8 bases remaining between them. CDR3 sequence: CASSFFGSEAFF. The CDR3 region has the DNA TGTGCCAGCAGCTTTTTCGGCTCTGAAGCTTTCTTT.

The V and J genes are TRBV20-1 and TRBJ2-1; a possible D gene is TRBD1 (6 bases). Germline V CDR1 and CDR2: DFQATT, SNEGSKA (reference sequence). Trimming took 6 bases from V and 15 from J, leaving 18 bases between them. CDR3 length: 11 residues. This chain's CDR3 is CSASSRTERFF. CDR3 DNA sequence: TGCAGTGCCTCGTCGAGGACAGAACGGTTCTTC.

This chain connects TRBV3-1 (or the pseudogene TRBV3-2) to TRBJ2-3, with 12 bases matching TRBD2. CDR3 length equals 18 residues. Losses at the gene ends were 1 base for V and 3 bases for J; bases not matched to a gene: 8. Germline CDR1 is LGHDT and CDR2 is YNNKEL (reference sequence). CDR3 bases: TGTGCCAGCAGCCAAGTAACCGCTAGCGGGGGGGCAACAGATACGCAGTATTTT. Amino acid sequence: CASSQVTASGGATDTQYF.

The J gene is TRBJ1-2, the V gene TRBV5-3, with D possibly TRBD1 on 5 matching bases. TRBV5-3 falls under the ORF class, with uncertain function. The CDR3 extends over 14 amino acids. V lost 7 bases to trimming and J lost 4 bases, with 17 bases between them. The CDR3: CARGGVQLGYGYTF. In DNA, the CDR3 is TGTGCCAGAGGGGGGGTTCAGCTTGGCTATGGCTACACCTTC.

The chain joins TRBV3-1 (or the pseudogene TRBV3-2) to TRBJ1-2; D remains ambiguous. CDR3 length equals 15 residues. The V end lost 0 bases, the J end lost 2 bases, and 10 bases lay between the germline ends. CDR1 is LGHDT and CDR2 is YNNKEL in the germline V gene (reference sequence). The CDR3 loop reads CASSQDFQANYGYTF. CDR3 DNA sequence: TGTGCCAGCAGCCAAGATTTCCAGGCCAACTATGGCTACACCTTC.

The J gene is TRBJ1-4, the V gene TRBV4-3, with D hard to call. Germline CDR1 and CDR2: LGHNA and YSLEER. The germline V and J ends were trimmed by 1 base and 0 bases, with 9 bases remaining between them. The CDR3 sequence is 16 residues long. The CDR3 loop is CASSQVLTSTNEKLFF. In DNA, the CDR3 is TGCGCCAGCAGCCAAGTACTCACTTCAACTAATGAAAAACTGTTTTTT.

The chain joins TRBV12-5 to TRBJ1-2; D not resolved. Germline V gives CDR1 LGHNT, CDR2 FRNRAP. V was cut by 0 bases and J by 0 bases, with 14 bases left in between. The CDR3 is 17 residues long. The CDR3 DNA reads as TGTGCTAGTGGTTTGGTTTTCGAAGGCAGGACTAACTATGGCTACACCTTC. Translated: CASGLVFEGRTNYGYTF.

The V call is TRBV3-1 (or the pseudogene TRBV3-2), the J call TRBJ2-3; no reliable D call. V lost 4 bases, J lost 6 bases, and 14 bases lay in between. The CDR3 sequence is 14 residues long. Germline assignment: CDR1 LGHDT and CDR2 YNNKEL (reference sequence). CDR3 region: CASSRLGFDDTQYF. The CDR3, as DNA: TGTGCCAGCAGCCGATTAGGGTTCGATGATACGCAGTATTTT.

The V call is TRBV21-1, the J call TRBJ2-3; TRBD2, the table's D call, lacks a check against the DNA. TRBV21-1 is described as a pseudogene. The CDR3 runs to 15 residues. Here the CDR3 reads CASTNWRGGGDTQYF. CDR3 in DNA: TGTGCCAGCACGAATTGGCGGGGGGGCGGTGATACGCAGTATTTT.

The chain has TRBV5-1 and TRBJ2-5; D is unresolved. V lost 0 bases and J lost 5, with 8 bases in between. The CDR3 runs to 13 residues. Germline CDR1 SGHRS, CDR2 YFSETQ. CDR3 region: CASSLEGMETQYF. CDR3 coding DNA: TGCGCCAGCAGCTTGGAAGGGATGGAGACCCAGTACTTC.

The chain recombines TRBV29-1 with TRBJ1-2; maybe TRBD1 (5 bases). Per the germline V gene, CDR1 is SQVTM and CDR2 is ANQGSEA. V lost 7 bases and J 2 bases, leaving 11 bases between the germline ends. This CDR3 has 12 residues. CDR3 sequence reads: CSAQDGNYGYTF. The CDR3 DNA reads TGCAGCGCACAGGACGGGAACTATGGCTACACCTTC.

The rearrangement uses TRBV19 and TRBJ1-5; D gene unclear. The CDR3 has 16 amino acids. Germline values: CDR1 LNHDA, CDR2 SQIVND (reference sequence). The V and J ends lost 3 bases and 6 bases respectively, with 18 bases between them. CDR3 sequence reads: CASSMNPGPTGQPQHF. In DNA form, the CDR3 reads TGTGCCAGTAGTATGAATCCGGGCCCGACGGGTCAGCCCCAGCATTTT.

The rearrangement uses TRBV9 and TRBJ1-3, with 10 bases identical to TRBD1. This CDR3 region has 16 residues. Germline V CDR1 and CDR2: SGDLS, YYNGEE. The V gene end was trimmed by 0 bases and the J gene end by 2 bases; junction bases not matched to a gene: 2. CDR3: CASSVGGTGAGNTIYF. CDR3 DNA sequence: TGTGCCAGCAGCGTAGGTGGGACAGGGGCTGGAAACACCATATATTTT.